Included here is one T cell receptor (beta chain) sequence, with context. Its specificity is unknown. Profiled with immunoSEQ multiplex PCR; TCRdb holds only in-frame clones, not every one. This repertoire shows around 100,000 clones, more than 75% found once; its top ten account for around 3.8%. Germline CDR1 and CDR2: PRHDT and FYEKMQ (reference sequence). The CDR3 is 19 amino acids. V shed 2 bases, J shed 2 bases, and the junction held 16 bases outside the gene matches. The data were obtained in a study of T cell responses to AZD1222 COVID-19 vaccine. Study-wide points: Baseline seropositives among AZD1222 recipients totaled only six or seven. Donors were largely white British and mainly female; clonal diversity was possibly underestimated. Repertoire sampling was restricted to post-peak T cell response timepoints.

The sequence was collected from an adult in good health. The rearrangement uses TRBV13 and TRBJ2-3; 7 bases fit TRBD1. This sample comprised peripheral blood, obtained on day 0 of MenACWY control vaccination. In DNA, the CDR3 is TGTGCCAGCAGCTTATCTGCCTTGGAGGCAGGGGGTTCCACAGATACGCAGTATTTT. This gives the protein CASSLSALEAGGSTDTQYF.